Below, 21 T cell receptor beta chains from the same sample are listed, as sequenced in a study of blood T cell repertoires in COVID-19. Profiled with immunoSEQ multiplex PCR; TCRdb holds only in-frame clones, not every one. This table holds roughly 160,000 clones, 85% to 95% found once. The sample was peripheral blood. These TCRs come from a man over 45 with acute or convalescent COVID-19.

V usage is TRBV28 and J usage is TRBJ2-7; 8 nucleotides agree with TRBD2. The CDR3 is 15 residues long. The V and J ends lost 6 bases and 3 bases, in that order; junction bases with no gene match: 10. Per the germline V gene, CDR1 is MDHEN and CDR2 is SYDVKM. In DNA, the CDR3 is TGTGCCAGCAGCTTGGGAGCGGGAGTAGGCTACGAGCAGTACTTC. Its protein product is CASSLGAGVGYEQYF.

This clone was detected only a few times. The V and J genes are TRBV9 and TRBJ1-1; no firm D call. The CDR3 is 14 amino acids. Germline CDR1 SGDLS, CDR2 YYNGEE. Trimming cost V 2 bases and J 0 bases, with 8 bases left between them. In DNA form, the CDR3 reads TGTGCCAGCAGCGTCGGACTTCTGAACACTGAAGCTTTCTTT. Translating it yields CASSVGLLNTEAFF.

With regard to this clone: The same CDR3 can be traced to other DNA sequences in this sample. The V and J genes are TRBV19 and TRBJ1-5; D is possibly TRBD1 (5 bases). CDR1 LNHDA and CDR2 SQIVND come from the germline V gene (reference sequence). There are 14 residues in the CDR3. V dropped 3 bases and J dropped 4 bases, with 10 bases sitting between them. CDR3 residues: CASSILGGNQPQHF. The CDR3 DNA is TGTGCCAGTAGTATTTTGGGGGGGAATCAGCCCCAGCATTTT. Filled out from reference TRBV19 and TRBJ1-5, the complete variable domain reads DGGITQSPKYLFRKEGQNVTLSCEQNLNHDAMYWYRQDPGQGLRLIYYSQIVNDFQKGDIAEGYSVSREKKESFPLTVTSAQKNPTAFYLCASSILGGNQPQHFGDGTRLSIL.

The CDR3 region is CATSDPQDRDGNTIYF. For the CDR3, the DNA is TGTGCCACCAGTGATCCCCAGGACAGGGATGGAAACACCATATATTTT. This chain links TRBV24-1 with TRBJ1-3; TRBD1 matches 8 bases. Germline CDR1 KGHDR, CDR2 SFDVKD. The CDR3 has 16 amino acids. The V segment lost 3 bases and the J segment 3 bases; nucleotides outside the gene matches: 6.

This clone came up once. V gene TRBV6-5 combines with J gene TRBJ2-7; 7 nucleotides match TRBD2. CDR1 MNHEY and CDR2 SVGAGI come from the germline V gene. The trim removed 7 bases at V and 6 bases at J, leaving 15 bases unmatched. CDR3 size: 15 residues. The CDR3 sequence is CASISAGSPSGEQYF. The CDR3 nucleotides are TGTGCCAGCATCTCAGCGGGGAGCCCTTCCGGCGAGCAGTACTTC.

The chain couples TRBV4-3 to TRBJ1-3; 7 bases align to TRBD1. Germline V lookup: CDR1 LGHNA, CDR2 YSLEER. This CDR3 comprises 16 residues. Losses at the gene ends were 0 bases for V and 7 bases for J; bases not matched to a gene: 9. CDR3 nucleotide sequence: TGCGCCAGCAGCCAAGATTGGGCAGGGGGTCAGAACACCATATATTTT. Protein product: CASSQDWAGGQNTIYF.

The genes are TRBV19 and TRBJ1-6, with a possible D match to TRBD1 (6 bases). Germline V lookup: CDR1 LNHDA, CDR2 SQIVND (reference sequence). The V end was cut by 3 bases, the J end by 5 bases, with 11 bases between. The CDR3 runs 15 residues. As DNA, the CDR3 is TGTGCCAGTAGTATCAGGGGATCGGATAATTCACCCCTCCACTTT. Its translation is CASSIRGSDNSPLHF.

This chain connects TRBV27 to TRBJ2-4, with D maybe TRBD1 (5 bases). Germline loops: CDR1 MNHEY, CDR2 SMNVEV (reference sequence). V was trimmed by 6 bases and J by 5 bases, leaving 26 bases between them. The CDR3 has 18 amino acids. The CDR3 here is CASRPWAGSVLVENIQYF. CDR3 sequence (DNA): TGTGCCAGCAGACCCTGGGCAGGGTCGGTTCTGGTGGAAAACATTCAGTACTTC.

The chain carries TRBV5-1 and TRBJ1-1, with D perhaps TRBD1 (5 bases). The CDR3 is 13 amino acids. Germline assignment: CDR1 SGHRS and CDR2 YFSETQ. The V and J ends lost 0 bases and 9 bases respectively, with 12 bases between them. The CDR3 nucleotides are TGCGCCAGCAGCTTGGGGACACCTAATCAAGCTTTCTTT. It yields the protein CASSLGTPNQAFF.

Concerning this clone: Other DNA sequences in the sample encode the same CDR3. J is TRBJ1-4 and V is TRBV5-1, with D possibly being TRBD1 (5 bases). There are 15 residues in the CDR3. Germline V CDR1 and CDR2: SGHRS, YFSETQ. Trimming left V 0 bases short and J 0 bases short, with 6 bases between. The CDR3: CASSLEGATNEKLFF. The CDR3 nucleotides are TGCGCCAGCAGCTTGGAAGGGGCAACTAATGAAAAACTGTTTTTT. Looking up the rest from reference TRBV5-1 and TRBJ1-4 gives the full variable domain: KAGVTQTPRYLIKTRGQQVTLSCSPISGHRSVSWYQQTPGQGLQFLFEYFSETQRNKGNFPGRFSGRQFSNSRSEMNVSTLELGDSALYLCASSLEGATNEKLFFGSGTQLSVL.

This chain links TRBV9 with TRBJ2-5; 7 bases line up with TRBD2. V lost 2 bases and J lost 4; bases outside the gene matches: 8. CDR3 size: 15 residues. The germline gives CDR1 SGDLS, CDR2 YYNGEE. DNA of the CDR3: TGTGCCAGCAGCGTGGGGGGAGGGCCGCGAGAGACCCAGTACTTC. Translation gives CASSVGGGPRETQYF.

The rearrangement uses TRBV27 and TRBJ1-2, with D hard to call. The germline V and J ends were trimmed by 5 bases and 9 bases, with 16 bases remaining between them. This CDR3 region has 13 residues. Germline assignment: CDR1 MNHEY and CDR2 SMNVEV (reference sequence). The CDR3 spells CASSGGPQIRYTF. The CDR3 region has the DNA TGTGCCAGCAGTGGCGGGCCTCAGATTCGCTACACCTTC.

The chain links TRBV7-2 to TRBJ1-3; 7 bases are a match to TRBD1. Germline V CDR1 and CDR2: SGHTA, FQGNSA. CDR3 length: 14 residues. V shed 5 bases, J shed 4 bases, and the junction held 5 bases outside the gene matches. CDR3 in amino acids: CASSEQGSGNTIYF. In DNA, the CDR3 is TGTGCCAGCAGCGAACAGGGGAGCGGAAACACCATATATTTT. Together with reference TRBV7-2 and TRBJ1-3, the CDR3 gives the full variable domain: GAGVSQSPSNKVTEKGKDVELRCDPISGHTALYWYRQSLGQGLEFLIYFQGNSAPDKSGLPSDRFSAERTGGSVSTLTIQRTQQEDSAVYLCASSEQGSGNTIYFGEGSWLTVV.

This clone turned up a few times. V usage is TRBV5-4 and J usage is TRBJ2-2; D unclear. Germline CDR1 and CDR2: SGHNT and YYREEE (reference sequence). Trimming left V 2 bases short and J 1 base short, with 3 bases between. The length of the CDR3 is 13 residues. In nucleotides, the CDR3 is TGTGCCAGCAGCTTCCTGAACACCGGGGAGCTGTTTTTT. Translated, it gives CASSFLNTGELFF.

The chain couples TRBV19 to TRBJ1-6; 7 bases agree with TRBD1. Per germline, CDR1 LNHDA and CDR2 SQIVND (reference sequence). The V gene end was trimmed by 6 bases and the J gene end by 0 bases; junction bases not matched to a gene: 2. The CDR3 is 15 amino acids. The chain's CDR3 is CASRQGSSYNSPLHF. The CDR3 DNA is TGTGCCAGTAGACAGGGGAGCTCCTATAATTCACCCCTCCACTTT.

CDR3 coding DNA: TGTGCCATCAGTGAGGACGGGGACACCGGGGAGCTGTTTTTT. Its protein is CAISEDGDTGELFF. This rearrangement joins TRBV10-3 to TRBJ2-2, with D perhaps matching TRBD2 (5 bases). The germline CDR1 and CDR2 sequences are ENHRY and SYGVKD. This CDR3 contains 14 residues. Trimming removed 2 bases from V and 3 bases from J, with 7 bases in between.

This clone was counted only a few times. CDR3: CASSFRNTGELFF. In nucleotides, the CDR3 is TGTGCCAGCAGCTTCAGGAACACCGGGGAGCTGTTTTTT. The chain carries TRBV5-4 and TRBJ2-2; D is uncertain. The germline V gene encodes CDR1 SGHNT and CDR2 YYREEE (reference sequence). The CDR3 has 13 residues. Trimming removed 2 bases from V and 1 base from J, with 3 bases in between. Full variable domain (missing parts from reference TRBV5-4 and TRBJ2-2): ETGVTQSPTHLIKTRGQQVTLRCSSQSGHNTVSWYQQALGQGPQFIFQYYREEENGRGNFPPRFSGLQFPNYSSELNVNALELDDSALYLCASSFRNTGELFFGEGSRLTVL.

This chain uses TRBV3-1 (or the pseudogene TRBV3-2) with TRBJ1-2; a possible D gene is TRBD1 (5 bases). The CDR3 extends over 15 amino acids. V dropped 0 bases and J dropped 4 bases, with 12 bases sitting between them. CDR1 is LGHDT, CDR2 YNNKEL, per germline (reference sequence). CDR3 residues: CASSQDAGGGYGYTF. The CDR3 region has the DNA TGTGCCAGCAGCCAAGATGCGGGGGGGGGCTATGGCTACACCTTC.

This clone was seen only a few times. The genes are TRBV12-3 or TRBV12-4 and TRBJ1-6, with TRBD1 identical over 7 bases. CDR3 length: 13 amino acids. The V and J ends lost 5 bases and 7 bases, in that order; junction bases with no gene match: 2. The CDR3 here is CASSPTGNSPLHF. CDR3 DNA: TGTGCCAGCAGTCCGACAGGGAATTCACCCCTCCACTTT.

The rearrangement joins TRBV19 to TRBJ1-2; D unresolved. Germline V lookup: CDR1 LNHDA, CDR2 SQIVND (reference sequence). V lost 4 bases to trimming and J lost 1 base, with 13 bases between them. The CDR3 is made up of 15 amino acids. CDR3 loop: CASSTRSGHNYGYTF. The CDR3, as DNA: TGTGCCAGTAGTACCCGCTCTGGGCATAACTATGGCTACACCTTC.

The rearrangement joins TRBV19 to TRBJ2-3, with 10 bases lining up with TRBD2. J was trimmed by 4 bases and V by 3 bases; bases with no gene match: 4. Germline V gene data show CDR1 as LNHDA and CDR2 as SQIVND (reference sequence). The CDR3 covers 15 residues. The CDR3 DNA reads as TGTGCCAGTAGTATGAGCGGGGGGGCCCCAGATACGCAGTATTTT. Protein: CASSMSGGAPDTQYF.